The 21 T cell receptor beta chains in this list originate from one sample, sequenced in a study of shared clonotypes between healthy human individuals. TCRdb's copy holds only in-frame clones and misses some; the assay was immunoSEQ multiplex PCR. Here the sample spans approximately 2.5 million clones, approximately 92% being singletons. Sequencing was carried out using naive CD4+ T cells sorted from blood. Subset defined: CD45RA+ positively selected. These receptors came from a man aged 18 to 35 in good health.

The rearrangement uses TRBV6-5 and TRBJ2-2; 10 positions match TRBD2. Germline V gene data show CDR1 as MNHEY and CDR2 as SVGAGI. The CDR3 runs 15 residues. The V gene end was trimmed by 0 bases and the J gene end by 10 bases; junction bases not matched to a gene: 5. CDR3 region: CASSYSRLAGVELFF. The CDR3 nucleotides are TGTGCCAGCAGTTACTCGAGGCTAGCGGGGGTGGAGCTGTTTTTT.

This sequence joins TRBV27 and TRBJ1-2; D is possibly TRBD1 (6 bases). The V and J ends lost 2 bases and 8 bases respectively, with 12 bases between them. The germline V gene has CDR1 MNHEY and CDR2 SMNVEV (reference sequence). The CDR3 sequence is 13 residues long. This CDR3 is CASSLGAGEGYTF. CDR3 sequence (DNA): TGTGCCAGCAGTTTAGGGGCAGGGGAGGGCTACACCTTC.

The chain joins TRBV2 to TRBJ2-3, with 11 positions matching TRBD2. The CDR3 totals 15 residues. Germline trimming cut 1 base from V and 8 bases from J; bases unmatched to any gene: 5. Germline V gene lookup returns CDR1 SNHLY and CDR2 FYNNEI. The CDR3 DNA sequence: TGTGCCAGCAGTGAAGTAGCGGGGGGGTTAGGTACGCAGTATTTT. Amino acid sequence: CASSEVAGGLGTQYF.

This clone appeared once. This chain connects TRBV6-1 to TRBJ1-2, with D unclear. The CDR3 has 14 amino acids. Germline CDR1 is MNHNS and CDR2 is SASEGT. V shed 6 bases and J shed 0 bases, with 11 bases lying between them. Here the CDR3 DNA reads TGTGCCAGCAGGCGTACAGCCTCTAACTATGGCTACACCTTC. Translating gives CASRRTASNYGYTF.

The V and J genes are TRBV27 and TRBJ1-5; the match to TRBD1 covers 7 bases. Germline V gives CDR1 MNHEY, CDR2 SMNVEV (reference sequence). The CDR3 runs to 15 residues. Trimming removed 2 bases from V and 5 bases from J; junction bases left unmatched: 6. In DNA form, the CDR3 reads TGTGCCAGCAGTTTAATACAGGGGATCGATCAGCCCCAGCATTTT. It is translated as CASSLIQGIDQPQHF.

The chain combines TRBV19 with TRBJ2-7, with D perhaps given as TRBD1 or TRBD2 (5 bases each). Germline V CDR1 and CDR2: LNHDA, SQIVND (reference sequence). The CDR3 spans 13 residues. Trimming took 6 bases from V and 5 from J, leaving 14 bases between them. This chain's CDR3 is CASRPAGTHEQYF. DNA of the CDR3: TGTGCCAGTAGACCCGCAGGGACCCACGAGCAGTACTTC. The full variable domain, completed using reference TRBV19 and TRBJ2-7, is DGGITQSPKYLFRKEGQNVTLSCEQNLNHDAMYWYRQDPGQGLRLIYYSQIVNDFQKGDIAEGYSVSREKKESFPLTVTSAQKNPTAFYLCASRPAGTHEQYFGPGTRLTVT.

The chain uses TRBV6-1 and TRBJ1-2; D might be TRBD1 (5 bases). The germline V and J ends were trimmed by 8 bases and 7 bases, with 17 bases remaining between them. Germline values: CDR1 MNHNS, CDR2 SASEGT. The CDR3 consists of 13 residues. The CDR3 reads CASSPSGTAGYTF. The CDR3 DNA is TGTGCCAGCTCCCCGTCCGGGACTGCTGGCTACACCTTC.

For this clone: This same CDR3 is encoded by further DNA sequences in the sample. The V call is TRBV2, the J call TRBJ2-5; 7 bases line up with TRBD1. This CDR3 contains 14 residues. Germline V lookup: CDR1 SNHLY, CDR2 FYNNEI. V trimming: 4 bases; J trimming: 2 bases; junction bases outside the gene matches: 4. This CDR3 is CASSADRAQETQYF. The CDR3 DNA sequence: TGTGCCAGCAGTGCCGACAGGGCGCAAGAGACCCAGTACTTC.

V and J are TRBV7-9 and TRBJ2-5; D is uncertain. Per the germline V gene, CDR1 is SEHNR and CDR2 is FQNEAQ (reference sequence). The CDR3 contains 15 residues. The V end lost 5 bases, the J end lost 1 base, and 14 bases lay between the germline ends. CDR3 nucleotides: TGTGCCAGCAGCCGAAAAGGTACAGTCCAAGAGACCCAGTACTTC. This encodes CASSRKGTVQETQYF.

CDR3 in amino acids: CASRRGVGGSYEQYF. The CDR3 DNA reads TGTGCCAGCAGGAGAGGGGTGGGGGGCTCCTACGAGCAGTACTTC. The chain carries TRBV6-5 and TRBJ2-7; tentative D call: TRBD2 (6 bases). V lost 6 bases to trimming and J lost 0 bases, with 15 bases between them. Germline CDR1 MNHEY, CDR2 SVGAGI. This CDR3 has 15 amino acids.

This rearrangement joins TRBV5-1 to TRBJ2-2; 10 bases are a match to TRBD1. The germline V gene has CDR1 SGHRS and CDR2 YFSETQ. V lost 3 bases, J lost 4 bases, and 3 bases stayed unmatched. The CDR3 runs 15 residues. CDR3 nucleotide sequence: TGCGCCAGCAGCTGGGGGACAGGGGCCACCGGGGAGCTGTTTTTT. As protein: CASSWGTGATGELFF.

The rearrangement uses TRBV11-2 and TRBJ1-1; D is unclear. In germline, CDR1 is SGHAT, CDR2 FQNNGV. The CDR3 covers 13 residues. The V and J ends lost 5 bases and 6 bases respectively, with 13 bases between them. CDR3 DNA sequence: TGTGCCAGCAGCCCCGAGATTAGGGCTGAAGCTTTCTTT. This translates into CASSPEIRAEAFF.

The chain links TRBV7-2 to TRBJ2-2; D call uncertain. Deletions cut 4 bases from V and 6 bases from J, with 0 bases between. CDR3 length equals 10 residues. CDR1 SGHTA and CDR2 FQGNSA come from the germline V gene. Written as DNA, the CDR3 is TGTGCCAGCAGCTCCGGGGAGCTGTTTTTT. Amino acid sequence: CASSSGELFF.

With regard to this clone: The same CDR3 arises from other DNA sequences in this sample as well. The chain couples TRBV7-2 to TRBJ1-5; 9 bases fit TRBD1. There are 13 residues in the CDR3. J was trimmed by 7 bases and V by 5 bases; bases with no gene match: 3. The germline gives CDR1 SGHTA, CDR2 FQGNSA. For the CDR3, the DNA is TGTGCCAGCAGCGTGACAGGGGGACAGCCCCAGCATTTT. Protein: CASSVTGGQPQHF.

The chain recombines TRBV13 with TRBJ2-1; D unresolved. V was clipped by 2 bases and J by 3 bases, with 14 bases between them. The CDR3 runs to 16 residues. Germline lookup yields CDR1 PRHDT and CDR2 FYEKMQ (reference sequence). The CDR3 sequence is CASSLIPKTGYNEQFF. The CDR3 DNA sequence: TGTGCCAGCAGCTTAATTCCTAAGACTGGCTACAATGAGCAGTTCTTC.

This sequence joins TRBV6-6 and TRBJ2-2; 10 nucleotides agree with TRBD2. The CDR3 runs to 16 residues. V dropped 6 bases and J dropped 2; count of bases not matched to a gene: 6. CDR1 and CDR2 from the germline V gene are MNHNY and SVGAGI (reference sequence). This chain's CDR3 is CASRDLAGGNTGELFF. The CDR3 region has the DNA TGTGCCAGCAGGGATTTAGCGGGAGGCAACACCGGGGAGCTGTTTTTT.

The chain links TRBV28 to TRBJ1-1, with 12 bases matching TRBD1. CDR3 length: 14 residues. Germline CDR1 MDHEN, CDR2 SYDVKM. V was pared by 4 bases and J by 10 bases, with 7 bases of the junction left unmatched. The CDR3 is CASSSPGQGAGAFF. As DNA, the CDR3 is TGTGCCAGCAGTTCGCCGGGACAGGGGGCCGGAGCTTTCTTT.

A single count supports this clone. Other DNA sequences in this specimen translate into the identical CDR3. The chain combines TRBV28 with TRBJ2-7; D is unresolved. This CDR3 spans 11 amino acids. Trimming cost V 3 bases and J 5 bases, with 5 bases left between them. CDR1 and CDR2 (germline): MDHEN, SYDVKM. The CDR3 DNA sequence: TGTGCCAGCAGTTTGAGAGACGAGCAGTACTTC. Its protein is CASSLRDEQYF.

As concerns this clone: A read error may account for a junction end that differs from germline. The chain couples TRBV6-1 to TRBJ1-1, with TRBD1 as a possible D gene (6 bases). The CDR3 covers 13 residues. Germline CDR1 is MNHNS and CDR2 is SASEGT. The CDR3 DNA follows: TGTGCCGGCAGGGGTGTGGGTATCACTGAAGCTTTCTTT. Translating gives CAGRGVGITEAFF.

Comment on this clone: Other DNA sequences in this sample translate to the same CDR3. The CDR3 spells CASSIGVQNSPLHF. The CDR3 nucleotides are TGTGCCAGTAGTATAGGGGTTCAGAATTCACCCCTCCACTTT. V gene TRBV19 combines with J gene TRBJ1-6; D is uncertain. The germline CDR1 and CDR2 sequences are LNHDA and SQIVND (reference sequence). The V and J ends lost 1 base and 7 bases respectively, with 8 bases between them. The CDR3 sequence is 14 residues long.

This chain connects TRBV6-4 to TRBJ2-3; 7 bases are shared with TRBD1. V lost 1 base to trimming and J lost 0 bases; unmatched junction nucleotides: 4. The CDR3 is 16 amino acids. Germline V gene data show CDR1 as MRHNA and CDR2 as SNTAGT. The CDR3 DNA is TGTGCCAGCAGTGACTTAGGGGGCTGGAGCACAGATACGCAGTATTTT. This translates into CASSDLGGWSTDTQYF.